Sequencing of this TCR beta chain was carried out in a study of shared clonotypes between healthy human individuals. Naive-designated CD8 cells lacked CD45RO, were positively enriched for CCR7, and omitted terminally differentiated effector memory CD45RA+ cells. The V segment lost 5 bases and the J segment 5 bases; nucleotides outside the gene matches: 10. This CDR3 has 17 residues. The V gene's germline CDR1 is SEHNR and CDR2 FQNEAQ (reference sequence). The method was immunoSEQ multiplex PCR; TCRdb's version includes in-frame clones alone and lacks a portion of them. The sample has about 2.1 million clones, around 93% seen once; the top ten hold roughly 1.7%.

The source of this sequence is a young man in good health. Some clones in this sample may be carry-over from other donors' samples. Sequenced sample: naive CD8+ T cells from PBMCs. The chain links TRBV7-9 to TRBJ2-2; 11 positions agree with TRBD2. CDR3 protein: CASSTGLAEITTGELFF. CDR3 DNA: TGTGCCAGCAGCACGGGACTAGCGGAGATTACGACCGGGGAGCTGTTTTTT.